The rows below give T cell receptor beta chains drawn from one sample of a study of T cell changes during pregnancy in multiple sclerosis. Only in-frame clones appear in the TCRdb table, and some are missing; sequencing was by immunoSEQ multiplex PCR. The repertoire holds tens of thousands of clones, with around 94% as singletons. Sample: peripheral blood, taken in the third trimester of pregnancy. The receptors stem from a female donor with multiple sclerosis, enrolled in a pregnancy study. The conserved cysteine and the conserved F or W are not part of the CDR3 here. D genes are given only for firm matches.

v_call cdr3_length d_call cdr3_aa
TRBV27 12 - ASSLMPDNSPLH
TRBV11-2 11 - ASSLAVTYEQY
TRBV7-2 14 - ASSRVEGLSYNEQF
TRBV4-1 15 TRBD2 ASSQGGTSGTQETQY
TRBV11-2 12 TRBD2 ASSFWGGQETQY
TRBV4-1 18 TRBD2 ASSQSSPTSGRARVHEQY
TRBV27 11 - ASSLSGNQPQH
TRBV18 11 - ASSPVQTDTQY
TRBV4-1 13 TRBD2 ASSPTSGDSYEQY
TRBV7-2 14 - ASSSVEAGRESEQY
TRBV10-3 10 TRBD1 ATNFGQGEAF
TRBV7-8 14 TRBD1 ASSLASGTGAYEQY
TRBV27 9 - ASSFGGAQH
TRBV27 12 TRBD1 ASSYDRGPMSYT
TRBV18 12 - ASSPSGSNQPQH
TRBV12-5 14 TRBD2 ASGGSGGLAQETQY
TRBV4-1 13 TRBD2 ASSQGGRPTDTQY
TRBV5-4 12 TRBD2 ASSRGLEWDTQY
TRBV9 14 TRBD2 ASSVGTSGSTDTQY
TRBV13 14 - ASSPPGGSSYNEQF
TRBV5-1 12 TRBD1 ASSIYRGQETQY
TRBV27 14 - ASSLLGVKGPDTQY
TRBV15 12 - ATSRDAEVQPQH
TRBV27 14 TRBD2 ASSPPKRETYNEQF
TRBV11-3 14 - ASSLGGGGYQETQY
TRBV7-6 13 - ASSPRGGGLPEAF